These 27 T cell receptor beta chains were all obtained from the same sample, sequenced in a study of CD8+ T cells in alopecia areata. cDNA reverse transcribed from extracted RNA served as the sequencing template. Produced via immunoSEQ multiplex PCR; TCRdb's table is partial and in-frame only. The sample holds 200,000 to 250,000 clones, about 53% seen once. Sequencing was performed on CD4+ T cells sorted from blood, taken at week 0. Every receptor here comes from a human donor with alopecia areata.

The rearrangement uses TRBV10-3 and TRBJ1-3; no firm D call. Germline V gives CDR1 ENHRY, CDR2 SYGVKD. There are 15 residues in the CDR3. V lost 4 bases and J 0 bases, leaving 10 bases between the germline ends. CDR3 DNA sequence: TGTGCCATCAGTGCGGAGGGAAGCTCTGGAAACACCATATATTTT. Protein sequence: CAISAEGSSGNTIYF.

The chain links TRBV30 to TRBJ2-2; D may be TRBD2 (5 bases). V was pared by 6 bases and J by 2 bases, with 13 bases between. This CDR3 is built from 14 residues. From germline, CDR1 is GTSNPN and CDR2 SVGIG (reference sequence). As DNA, the CDR3 is TGTGCCTGTCCCTGGGCGGGCAACACCGGGGAGCTGTTTTTT. Encoded protein: CACPWAGNTGELFF.

Turning to this clone: Other DNA sequences in the sample encode the same CDR3. V and J are TRBV14 and TRBJ2-5; D perhaps matches TRBD2 (5 bases). The germline gives CDR1 SGHDN, CDR2 FVKESK. V was trimmed by 1 base and J by 5 bases, leaving 8 bases between them. This CDR3 region has 13 residues. CDR3 protein: CASSQAGSETQYF. The CDR3 region has the DNA TGTGCCAGCAGCCAAGCGGGGAGCGAGACCCAGTACTTC.

The gene calls are TRBV30 and TRBJ1-1; D is unclear. From germline, CDR1 is GTSNPN and CDR2 SVGIG (reference sequence). The CDR3 loop spans 13 amino acids. This CDR3 is CALRYWNRSSAFF. CDR3 in DNA: TGTGCGCTGCGCTACTGGAACCGGTCCTCAGCTTTCTTT.

The J gene is TRBJ2-3, the V gene TRBV27; D remains ambiguous. Germline CDR1 is MNHEY and CDR2 is SMNVEV (reference sequence). This CDR3 is built from 12 residues. With 5 bases removed from V and 1 base from J, the gap between germline ends came to 4 bases. CDR3 in DNA: TGTGCCAGCAGTGGAGGCACAGATACGCAGTATTTT. The encoded protein is CASSGGTDTQYF.

CDR3 DNA: TGTGCCAGTAGTATCCCTTCTCAAGCCTGGAACACTGAAGCTTTCTTT. Translated: CASSIPSQAWNTEAFF. This chain links TRBV19 with TRBJ1-1; D not certain. V lost 3 bases and J 1 base, leaving 15 bases between the germline ends. There are 16 residues in the CDR3. CDR1 and CDR2 from the germline V gene are LNHDA and SQIVND (reference sequence).

The CDR3 region is CASSLRGPEGEQYF. The CDR3, as DNA: TGTGCCAGCAGCCTAAGGGGGCCGGAGGGCGAGCAGTACTTC. The rearrangement uses TRBV9 and TRBJ2-7; TRBD1 might be the D (7 bases). From germline, CDR1 is SGDLS and CDR2 YYNGEE. CDR3 length equals 14 residues. Deletions cut 4 bases from V and 6 bases from J, with 17 bases between.

This clone has just a few counts. The chain links TRBV10-3 to TRBJ1-2; D gene ambiguous. The CDR3 covers 12 residues. CDR1 is ENHRY and CDR2 is SYGVKD in the germline V gene. The V gene lost 10 bases and the J gene lost 1 base, with 10 bases spanning the gap. CDR3 amino acids: CATTGSNYGYTF. CDR3 nucleotides: TGTGCCACTACCGGGAGTAACTATGGCTACACCTTC.

The genes are TRBV6-5 and TRBJ1-5, with D perhaps matching TRBD1 (6 bases). Germline CDR1 reads MNHEY; CDR2 reads SVGAGI. V lost 5 bases, J lost 1 base, and 9 bases lay in between. The CDR3 spans 14 residues. CDR3 protein: CASSRTVSNQPQHF. The CDR3 DNA reads TGTGCCAGCAGTCGGACAGTGAGCAATCAGCCCCAGCATTTT.

The rearrangement links TRBV2 to TRBJ2-5, with D perhaps assigned TRBD1 or TRBD2 (5 bases each). CDR1 SNHLY and CDR2 FYNNEI come from the germline V gene. Trimming shortened V by 8 bases and J by 2 bases, and 12 bases separated the two germline ends. The CDR3 consists of 13 residues. CDR3 bases: TGTGCCAGCGGTCGGGGCATACAAGAGACCCAGTACTTC. Protein product: CASGRGIQETQYF.

This clone was observed a few times. V usage is TRBV28 and J usage is TRBJ2-7, with D hard to call. V lost 1 base, J lost 3 bases, and 10 bases lay in between. The germline V gene has CDR1 MDHEN and CDR2 SYDVKM. This CDR3 is 14 amino acids long. The CDR3 is CASSLSGLNYEQYF. The CDR3 bases are TGTGCCAGCAGTTTATCGGGCCTGAACTACGAGCAGTACTTC.

On this clone: The junction differs from germline at one of its ends, possibly a read error. V usage is TRBV29-1 and J usage is TRBJ1-6, with D unclear. This CDR3 spans 8 amino acids. The germline V gene encodes CDR1 SQVTM and CDR2 ANQGSEA. CDR3 sequence reads: CSVPRTCF. CDR3 coding DNA: TGCAGCGTGCCCCGGACGTGCTTT. The complete variable domain, with remaining parts taken from reference TRBV29-1 and TRBJ1-6, reads SAVISQKPSRDICQRGTSLTIQCQVDSQVTMMFWYRQQPGQSLTLIATANQGSEATYESGFVIDKFPISRPNLTFSTLTVSNMSPEDSSIYLCSVPRTCFGNGTRLTVT.

On this clone itself: This sample also contains other DNA sequences that code for the same CDR3. V and J are TRBV6-5 and TRBJ2-7; D gene ambiguous. CDR3 length: 12 residues. Per the germline V gene, CDR1 is MNHEY and CDR2 is SVGAGI. V lost 8 bases to trimming and J lost 2 bases, with 10 bases between them. Here the CDR3 DNA reads TGTGCCAGCTCGTCAAGGGCCTACGAGCAGTACTTC. Translating it yields CASSSRAYEQYF.

The chain employs TRBV7-9 and TRBJ2-5; TRBD2 matches 8 bases. Germline lookup yields CDR1 SEHNR and CDR2 FQNEAQ (reference sequence). Unmatched junction bases numbered 10, after V lost 5 bases and J lost 5 bases. This CDR3 spans 15 amino acids. DNA for the CDR3: TGTGCCAGCAGCCGACGAGCGGGAGTCTTGGAGACCCAGTACTTC. It codes for CASSRRAGVLETQYF.

A single count supports this clone. The chain joins TRBV7-6 to TRBJ2-5; no clear D gene. The CDR3 is 13 amino acids. Per the germline V gene, CDR1 is SGHVS and CDR2 is FNYEAQ. Trimming left V 4 bases short and J 3 bases short, with 9 bases between. The CDR3 sequence: CASSWDREETQYF. The CDR3, as DNA: TGTGCCAGCAGCTGGGATCGGGAAGAGACCCAGTACTTC.

This chain links TRBV29-1 with TRBJ2-7, with D hard to call. Deletions cut 5 bases from V and 5 bases from J, with 13 bases between. The CDR3 loop spans 12 amino acids. From germline, CDR1 is SQVTM and CDR2 ANQGSEA. CDR3 nucleotides: TGCAGCGTTCTGGGCAGGAACGACGAGCAGTACTTC. Amino acid sequence: CSVLGRNDEQYF.

The rearrangement uses TRBV29-1 and TRBJ2-1; D is possibly TRBD1 (6 bases). V gave up 0 bases and J gave up 4 bases, with 19 bases separating them. Germline CDR1 reads SQVTM; CDR2 reads ANQGSEA. This CDR3 region has 17 residues. The DNA for the CDR3 is TGCAGCGTTGAAGATATTCCAGGGGCGGATCGTTACAATGAGCAGTTCTTC. Translation gives CSVEDIPGADRYNEQFF.

V is TRBV5-1 and J is TRBJ2-7; 7 bases map to TRBD1. The ends lost 2 bases at V and 7 bases at J; junction bases unmatched: 12. Germline CDR1 is SGHRS and CDR2 is YFSETQ. The CDR3 consists of 15 residues. CDR3 nucleotides: TGCGCCAGCAGCTTCACACAGGGGCCCAAGAGGGAGCAGTACTTC. This sequence encodes CASSFTQGPKREQYF.

This chain uses TRBV5-1 with TRBJ1-1; possibly TRBD1 for D (5 bases). With 5 bases removed from V and 1 base from J, the gap between germline ends came to 12 bases. The length of the CDR3 is 14 residues. Germline V lookup: CDR1 SGHRS, CDR2 YFSETQ. As DNA, the CDR3 is TGCGCCAGCAGGGGGCCGACTCAGAACACTGAAGCTTTCTTT. Its protein is CASRGPTQNTEAFF.

This clone was counted only a few times. Other DNA variants within this sample encode the same CDR3. J is TRBJ2-3 and V is TRBV7-2; 8 bases are shared with TRBD2. CDR1 SGHTA and CDR2 FQGNSA come from the germline V gene. The ends lost 5 bases at V and 6 bases at J; junction bases unmatched: 7. CDR3 length: 14 residues. CDR3 DNA: TGTGCCAGCAGCCCCGGACTAGCCACGGATACGCAGTATTTT. Translating it yields CASSPGLATDTQYF.

This CDR3 reads CAWSVLPQQDYGYTF. As DNA, the CDR3 is TGTGCCTGGAGTGTACTTCCCCAGCAAGACTATGGCTACACCTTC. The chain recombines TRBV30 with TRBJ1-2, with D uncertain. The CDR3 has 15 amino acids. In germline, CDR1 is GTSNPN, CDR2 SVGIG (reference sequence). Trimming left V 0 bases short and J 3 bases short, with 14 bases between.

The rearrangement links TRBV27 to TRBJ1-1, with 8 bases matching TRBD1. Looked up from germline, CDR1 is MNHEY and CDR2 is SMNVEV (reference sequence). The V gene end was trimmed by 1 base and the J gene end by 5 bases; junction bases not matched to a gene: 6. This CDR3 has 15 amino acids. Written as DNA, the CDR3 is TGTGCCAGCAGTTTATTCGACAGGGGACGAACTGAAGCTTTCTTT. This translates into CASSLFDRGRTEAFF.

The rearrangement joins TRBV30 to TRBJ2-3; D is unresolved. V lost 3 bases and J 11 bases, leaving 15 bases between the germline ends. The V gene's germline CDR1 is GTSNPN and CDR2 SVGIG (reference sequence). This CDR3 has 12 residues. The CDR3 DNA sequence: TGTGCCTGGAGCGAACAGACTGGAAGGCAGTATTTT. This codes for CAWSEQTGRQYF.

This clone occurred once. This chain joins TRBV5-1 and TRBJ2-3; D perhaps matches TRBD1 (5 bases). The CDR3 has 16 amino acids. V was trimmed by 4 bases and J by 0 bases, leaving 15 bases between them. Germline CDR1 reads SGHRS; CDR2 reads YFSETQ. CDR3 residues: CASSPQLGRSTDTQYF. The CDR3 DNA sequence: TGCGCCAGCAGCCCCCAGCTGGGGCGAAGCACAGATACGCAGTATTTT.

This clone was observed a handful of times. The gene calls are TRBV29-1 and TRBJ1-1; 7 nucleotides line up with TRBD1. The germline CDR1 and CDR2 sequences are SQVTM and ANQGSEA. Losses at the gene ends were 7 bases for V and 0 bases for J; bases not matched to a gene: 5. This CDR3 comprises 13 residues. Here the CDR3 DNA reads TGCAGCGGTAGGGGACAGCTGAACACTGAAGCTTTCTTT. This encodes CSGRGQLNTEAFF. Full variable domain (remainder filled in from reference TRBV29-1 and TRBJ1-1): SAVISQKPSRDICQRGTSLTIQCQVDSQVTMMFWYRQQPGQSLTLIATANQGSEATYESGFVIDKFPISRPNLTFSTLTVSNMSPEDSSIYLCSGRGQLNTEAFFGQGTRLTVV.

The chain couples TRBV30 to TRBJ2-2; 7 positions agree with TRBD1. The germline V gene has CDR1 GTSNPN and CDR2 SVGIG (reference sequence). The J segment lost 6 bases and the V segment lost 3 bases, leaving 4 bases of the junction unmatched. The CDR3 consists of 13 residues. The CDR3 DNA sequence: TGTGCCTGGAGAGCGACAGGGCCCGGGGAGCTGTTTTTT. Protein: CAWRATGPGELFF.

This clone showed up many times. The CDR3 reads CASKGRPYNEQFF. For the CDR3, the DNA is TGTGCCAGCAAGGGGAGACCCTACAATGAGCAGTTCTTC. The J gene is TRBJ2-1, the V gene TRBV28; D assignment may be TRBD1 or TRBD2 (5 bases each). V shed 7 bases and J shed 2 bases, with 9 bases lying between them. CDR3 size: 13 residues. Looked up from germline, CDR1 is MDHEN and CDR2 is SYDVKM.